The sequence of this T cell receptor beta chain was determined in a study of blood T cell repertoires in COVID-19. For the study at large: Samples representing acute and convalescent COVID-19 were sourced from the United States, Italy and Spain. The cDNA or gDNA used as material had been derived from T cells, B-cell-depleted T cells, or PBMCs.

Authors' analysis steps: Quantification of nucleated cells was approximated via reference gene primer amplification. Assay used: immunoSEQ multiplex PCR; TCRdb lists only in-frame clones, some missing. The DNA gave D and trimming, while V, J and clone size come from that table. The sample carries 55,000 to 90,000 clones, 85% to 90% recorded once. In its sample, this clone was seen once. The V segment lost 6 bases and the J segment 6 bases; nucleotides outside the gene matches: 16. The V gene's germline CDR1 is SGHNT and CDR2 YENEEA. CDR3 length: 17 residues. Sequencing was done on a sample of peripheral blood. This chain uses TRBV11-3 with TRBJ2-2, with 7 bases that match TRBD2. The origin of this receptor is a human donor in a cohort sampled during active COVID-19. The CDR3 nucleotides are TGTGCCAGCAGTGCCTGGGCTAGAGTAGCGGGTCCCGGGGAGCTGTTTTTT. It is translated as CASSAWARVAGPGELFF.